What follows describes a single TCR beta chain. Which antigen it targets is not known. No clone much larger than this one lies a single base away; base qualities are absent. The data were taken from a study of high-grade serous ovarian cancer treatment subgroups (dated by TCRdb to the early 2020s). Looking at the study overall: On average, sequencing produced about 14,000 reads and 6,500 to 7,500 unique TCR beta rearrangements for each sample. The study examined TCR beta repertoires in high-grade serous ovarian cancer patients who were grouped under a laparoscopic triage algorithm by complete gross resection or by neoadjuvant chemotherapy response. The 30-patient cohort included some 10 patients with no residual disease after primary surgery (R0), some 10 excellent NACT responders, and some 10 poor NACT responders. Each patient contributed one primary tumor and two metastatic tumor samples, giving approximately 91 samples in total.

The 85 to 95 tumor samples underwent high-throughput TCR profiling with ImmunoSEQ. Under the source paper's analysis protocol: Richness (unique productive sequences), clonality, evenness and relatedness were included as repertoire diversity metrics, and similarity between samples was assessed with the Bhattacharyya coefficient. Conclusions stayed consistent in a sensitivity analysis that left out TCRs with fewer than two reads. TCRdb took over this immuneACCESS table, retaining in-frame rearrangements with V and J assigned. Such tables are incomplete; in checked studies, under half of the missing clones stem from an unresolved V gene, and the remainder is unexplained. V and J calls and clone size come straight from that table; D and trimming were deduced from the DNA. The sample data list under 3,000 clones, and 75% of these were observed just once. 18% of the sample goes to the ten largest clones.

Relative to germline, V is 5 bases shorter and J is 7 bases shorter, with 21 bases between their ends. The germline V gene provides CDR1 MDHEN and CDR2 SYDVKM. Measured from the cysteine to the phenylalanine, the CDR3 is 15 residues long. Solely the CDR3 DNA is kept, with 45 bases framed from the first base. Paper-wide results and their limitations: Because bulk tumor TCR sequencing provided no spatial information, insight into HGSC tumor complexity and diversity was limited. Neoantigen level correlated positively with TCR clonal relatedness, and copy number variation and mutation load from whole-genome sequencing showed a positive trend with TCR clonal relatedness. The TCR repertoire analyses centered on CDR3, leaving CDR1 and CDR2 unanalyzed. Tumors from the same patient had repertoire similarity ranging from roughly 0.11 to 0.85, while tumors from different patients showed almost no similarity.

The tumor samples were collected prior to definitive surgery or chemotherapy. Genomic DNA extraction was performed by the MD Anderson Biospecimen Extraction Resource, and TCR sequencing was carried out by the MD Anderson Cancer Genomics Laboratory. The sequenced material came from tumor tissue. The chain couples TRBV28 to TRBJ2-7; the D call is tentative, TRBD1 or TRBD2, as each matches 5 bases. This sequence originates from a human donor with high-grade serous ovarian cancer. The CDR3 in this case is CASSPPGRPPIEQYF. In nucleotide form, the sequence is TGTGCCAGCAGTCCCCCGGGACGGCCCCCAATAGAGCAGTACTTC.